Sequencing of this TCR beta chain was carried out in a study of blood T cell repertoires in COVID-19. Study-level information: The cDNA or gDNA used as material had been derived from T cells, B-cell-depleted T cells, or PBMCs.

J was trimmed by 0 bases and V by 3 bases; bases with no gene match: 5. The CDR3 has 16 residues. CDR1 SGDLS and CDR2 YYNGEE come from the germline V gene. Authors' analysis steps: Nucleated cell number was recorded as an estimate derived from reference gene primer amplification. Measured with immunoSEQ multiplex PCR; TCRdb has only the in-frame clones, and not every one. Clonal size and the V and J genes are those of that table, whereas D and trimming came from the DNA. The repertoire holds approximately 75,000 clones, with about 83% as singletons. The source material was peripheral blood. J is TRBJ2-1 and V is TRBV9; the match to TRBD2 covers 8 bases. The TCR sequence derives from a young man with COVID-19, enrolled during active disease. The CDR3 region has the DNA TGTGCCAGCAGCGCCACTAGCGGCCGCTCCTACAATGAGCAGTTCTTC. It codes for CASSATSGRSYNEQFF.